This is a list of T cell receptor beta chains from one sample in a study of cytomegalovirus exposure and HLA in healthy donors. Clones were read by immunoSEQ multiplex PCR, and TCRdb kept only the in-frame ones, dropping some. The table records fewer than 200,000 clones, about 75% of them present only once. Specimen: PBMCs. The receptor set was obtained from a man aged 18-30 years in good health and CMV-seronegative. Each CDR3 is given with its conserved first and last residue. D genes are given only for firm matches.

J gene | V gene | D gene | CDR3 protein
TRBJ1-1 | TRBV7-2 | TRBD1 | CASSPGGNTEAFF
TRBJ1-5 | TRBV7-2 | NA | CASSLAPVDYQPQHF
TRBJ2-1 | TRBV6-4 | NA | CASSDSPDRDEQFF
TRBJ2-7 | TRBV9 | TRBD1 | CASSVAPQGDAYEQYF
TRBJ2-2 | TRBV7-9 | TRBD2 | CTSSLYWSGTGGELFF
TRBJ2-5 | TRBV28 | NA | CASSQGRETQYF
TRBJ1-2 | TRBV6-5 | TRBD1 | CASSYNRGTNYGYTF
TRBJ2-4 | TRBV18 | TRBD1 | CASYIPGTGTIQYF
TRBJ2-5 | TRBV5-1 | TRBD1 | CASSRTGTERETQYF
TRBJ1-2 | TRBV19 | NA | CASSLSAEGYYGYTF
TRBJ1-3 | TRBV6-5 | TRBD1 | CASSYATGSGNTIYF
TRBJ2-1 | TRBV7-9 | TRBD2 | CSSSRSGLAGVNEQFF
TRBJ1-2 | TRBV4-3 | TRBD1 | CASSQGDRVNYGYTF
TRBJ2-6 | TRBV30 | NA | CAWSVRLQVSGANVLTF
TRBJ1-1 | TRBV6-5 | TRBD1 | CASSYSAGGNTEAFF
TRBJ2-7 | TRBV28 | NA | CASSLGGFGEQYF
TRBJ1-5 | TRBV2 | NA | CASVVGLESNQPQHF
TRBJ1-2 | TRBV18 | NA | CASSPTGRHYGYTF
TRBJ2-7 | TRBV6-5 | NA | CASSPYWSSYEQYF
TRBJ1-5 | TRBV14 | NA | CASSQDWELGGGQPQHF
NA | TRBV6-1 | NA | CASSERPGTPEQYF
TRBJ1-4 | TRBV7-8 | NA | CASSLAIATNEKLFF
TRBJ2-4 | TRBV2 | NA | CASSDREAKNIQYF
TRBJ1-2 | TRBV28 | NA | CATPAPRNYGYTF
TRBJ2-7 | TRBV19 | TRBD1 | CASSIEGTGVIYEQYF
TRBJ2-1 | TRBV7-9 | NA | CSSSRQYNEQFF
TRBJ2-1 | TRBV7-9 | TRBD2 | CASSPQPELAGGNEQFF
TRBJ2-3 | TRBV7-2 | TRBD2 | CASSPRLAGGADAQYF
TRBJ2-1 | TRBV19 | NA | CASSLASSYNEQFF
TRBJ1-3 | TRBV7-2 | TRBD1 | CASSPDRGVWGNTIYF
TRBJ2-1 | TRBV12-5 | NA | CASVTAGTNYNEQFF
TRBJ2-7 | TRBV10-3 | TRBD1 | CAIRVQGAGSYEQYF
TRBJ2-1 | TRBV11-2 | TRBD2 | CASAFERGNNEQFF
TRBJ1-5 | TRBV11-2 | NA | CASSLSGNQPQHF
TRBJ1-5 | TRBV7-9 | NA | CSSSLDGNQPQHF
TRBJ1-1 | TRBV18 | NA | CASSPQLTAQNTEAFF
NA | TRBV2 | NA | CASSESPNYPYEQYF
TRBJ2-2 | TRBV6-5 | NA | CASSSVVTGELFF
TRBJ2-7 | TRBV9 | TRBD2 | CASSPGLAVYEQYF
TRBJ1-2 | TRBV30 | NA | CAWSGVAPFYGYTF